This TCR beta chain was profiled in a study of blood T cell repertoires in COVID-19. Donors were grouped by their self-reported clinical history. All recovered Cohort 3 donors got two negative PCRs, got clearance, or saw symptom resolution. Per the original methods: Reference gene primers were amplified, and this amplification served to estimate nucleated cell counts. Assay: immunoSEQ multiplex PCR; the TCRdb copy retains only in-frame clones and omits some. The DNA gave D and trimming, while V, J and clone size come from that table. The sample holds around 290,000 clones; 89% are singletons and the top ten take 1.5% to 2%. Sequencing was done on a sample of PBMCs or T cells enriched from blood (not recorded which). This sequence originates from a woman in her thirties or forties who had recovered from COVID-19.

The CDR3 loop is CASSLVISRGGEDYGYTF. DNA of the CDR3: TGTGCCAGCAGCTTAGTTATTTCGAGGGGAGGGGAAGACTATGGCTACACCTTC. The gene calls are TRBV7-2 and TRBJ1-2; D possibly corresponds to TRBD1 (5 bases). In germline, CDR1 is SGHTA, CDR2 FQGNSA. V lost 1 base, J lost 3 bases, and 21 bases lay in between. This CDR3 is built from 18 residues. The whole variable domain, filled in from reference TRBV7-2 and TRBJ1-2, reads GAGVSQSPSNKVTEKGKDVELRCDPISGHTALYWYRQSLGQGLEFLIYFQGNSAPDKSGLPSDRFSAERTGGSVSTLTIQRTQQEDSAVYLCASSLVISRGGEDYGYTFGSGTRLTVV.